This T cell receptor (beta chain) was captured by sequencing in a study of Ad26.COV2.S vaccination and SARS-CoV-2 variants. Whole-study findings and limits: Analyses that measured TCR breadth and depth may have underestimated total T cell responses. Post-vaccination breadth of spike-specific CD8+ and CD4+ T cell responses was reportedly substantial. Vaccinated individuals (as opposed to placebo recipients) had higher spike-specific TCR breadth. Vaccine and placebo recipients had similar non-spike TCR breadth.

Only in-frame clones appear in the TCRdb table, and some are missing; sequencing was by immunoSEQ multiplex PCR. This sample has about 350,000 clones, with about 91% found just once. This clone has only one observation. As yet, its antigen is unknown. The source material was peripheral blood, sampled after recovery from COVID-19. This sequence originates from a human donor who had recovered from COVID-19.

CDR3 sequence: CASSVAGTGGTGELFF. CDR3 DNA: TGTGCCAGCAGCGTTGCCGGGACAGGGGGCACCGGGGAGCTGTTTTTT. The V and J genes are TRBV9 and TRBJ2-2; 11 bases match TRBD1. The CDR3 is 16 amino acids. Germline CDR1 reads SGDLS; CDR2 reads YYNGEE. V was pared by 2 bases and J by 4 bases, with 4 bases of the junction left unmatched.